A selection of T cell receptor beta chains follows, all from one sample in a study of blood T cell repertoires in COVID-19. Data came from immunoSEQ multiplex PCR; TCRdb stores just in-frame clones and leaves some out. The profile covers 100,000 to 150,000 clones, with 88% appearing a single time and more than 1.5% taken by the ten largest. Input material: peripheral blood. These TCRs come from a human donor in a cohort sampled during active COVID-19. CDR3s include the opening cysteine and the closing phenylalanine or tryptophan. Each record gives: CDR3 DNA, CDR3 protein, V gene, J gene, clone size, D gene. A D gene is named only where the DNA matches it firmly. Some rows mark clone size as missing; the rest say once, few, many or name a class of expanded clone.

CDR3nt: TGTGCCAGCAGCCGGGGGTCGGGGGCCAACGTCCTGACTTTC; CDR3aa: CASSRGSGANVLTF; v_gene: TRBV27; j_gene: TRBJ2-6; abundance: once; d_gene: .
CDR3nt: TGTGCCAGCAGTTTTAATCCGACGGGGAAAAACATTCAGTACTTC; CDR3aa: CASSFNPTGKNIQYF; v_gene: TRBV27; j_gene: TRBJ2-4; abundance: .; d_gene: .
CDR3nt: TGTGCCAGCAGCTTTATTTCAGGGAATCAGCCCCAGCATTTT; CDR3aa: CASSFISGNQPQHF; v_gene: TRBV5-6; j_gene: TRBJ1-5; abundance: .; d_gene: .
CDR3nt: TGTGCCAGCAGCGCCCGACTAGCGAAGGAAAACTACGAGCAGTACTTC; CDR3aa: CASSARLAKENYEQYF; v_gene: TRBV5-6; j_gene: TRBJ2-7; abundance: .; d_gene: TRBD2
CDR3nt: TGTGCCAGCAGCTTGGTTCCAGGGGAAGATACGCAGTATTTT; CDR3aa: CASSLVPGEDTQYF; v_gene: TRBV5-6; j_gene: TRBJ2-3; abundance: .; d_gene: .
CDR3nt: TGTGCCGGGCAGACAGGGAACGATTCACCCCTCCACTTT; CDR3aa: CAGQTGNDSPLHF; v_gene: TRBV6-5; j_gene: TRBJ1-6; abundance: .; d_gene: TRBD1
CDR3nt: TGTGCCAGCAACCGGGACAACGTAAACTACGAGCAGTACTTC; CDR3aa: CASNRDNVNYEQYF; v_gene: TRBV6-5; j_gene: TRBJ2-7; abundance: .; d_gene: .
CDR3nt: TGTGCCAGCAGCCGGGGGGGTGTAAGGAACCCCGGGTTCTTC; CDR3aa: CASSRGGVRNPGFF; v_gene: TRBV7-9; j_gene: TRBJ2-1; abundance: .; d_gene: TRBD2
CDR3nt: TGTGCCAGCAGCCAAGATACAAGGGGGCAGGATTCACCCCTCCACTTT; CDR3aa: CASSQDTRGQDSPLHF; v_gene: TRBV4-2; j_gene: TRBJ1-6; abundance: .; d_gene: TRBD1
CDR3nt: TGTGCCAGCAGTGAAAGGGGGTGGCTTGGCTACACCTTC; CDR3aa: CASSERGWLGYTF; v_gene: TRBV6-1; j_gene: TRBJ1-2; abundance: .; d_gene: .
CDR3nt: TGTGCCAGCAGGCCTCCGGGACACCCCTATGGCTACACCTTC; CDR3aa: CASRPPGHPYGYTF; v_gene: TRBV2; j_gene: TRBJ1-2; abundance: .; d_gene: .
CDR3nt: TGTGCCAGCAGGGACGGGGGGGCGGTAACAGATACGCAGTATTTT; CDR3aa: CASRDGGAVTDTQYF; v_gene: TRBV6-5; j_gene: TRBJ2-3; abundance: .; d_gene: TRBD2
CDR3nt: TGTGCCAGCTCACCACGCGGGGGGGCAAATGAGCAGTTCTTC; CDR3aa: CASSPRGGANEQFF; v_gene: TRBV18; j_gene: TRBJ2-1; abundance: once; d_gene: TRBD2
CDR3nt: TGTGCCAGCAGTGCGGGACTAGCGGACCTCTACAATGAGCAGTTCTTC; CDR3aa: CASSAGLADLYNEQFF; v_gene: TRBV2; j_gene: TRBJ2-1; abundance: .; d_gene: TRBD2
CDR3nt: TGTGCCAGCAGCACCGGACAGGGGATAATCAATGAGCAGTTCTTC; CDR3aa: CASSTGQGIINEQFF; v_gene: TRBV11-1; j_gene: TRBJ2-1; abundance: .; d_gene: TRBD1